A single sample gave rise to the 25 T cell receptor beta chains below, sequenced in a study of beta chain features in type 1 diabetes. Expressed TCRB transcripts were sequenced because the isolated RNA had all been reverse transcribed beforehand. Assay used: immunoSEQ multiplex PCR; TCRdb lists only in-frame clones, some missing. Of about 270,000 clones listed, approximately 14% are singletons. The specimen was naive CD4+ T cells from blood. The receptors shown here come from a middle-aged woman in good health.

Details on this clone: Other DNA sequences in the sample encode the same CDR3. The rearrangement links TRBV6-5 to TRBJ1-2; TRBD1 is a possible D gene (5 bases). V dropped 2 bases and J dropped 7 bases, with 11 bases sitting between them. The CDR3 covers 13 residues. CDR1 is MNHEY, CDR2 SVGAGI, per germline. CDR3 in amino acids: CASSYGAGLGYTF. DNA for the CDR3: TGTGCCAGCAGTTACGGGGCCGGCCTTGGCTACACCTTC.

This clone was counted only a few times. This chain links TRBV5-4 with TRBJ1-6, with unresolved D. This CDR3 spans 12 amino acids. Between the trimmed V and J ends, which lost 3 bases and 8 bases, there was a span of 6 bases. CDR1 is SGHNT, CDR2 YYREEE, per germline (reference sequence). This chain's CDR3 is CASSYNHSPLHF. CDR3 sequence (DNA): TGTGCCAGCAGCTACAACCATTCACCCCTCCACTTT.

The CDR3 reads CAAAVRSGPYEQYF. As DNA, the CDR3 is TGTGCCGCAGCCGTGAGAAGCGGACCCTACGAGCAGTACTTC. The rearrangement joins TRBV2 to TRBJ2-7; D possibly corresponds to TRBD2 (5 bases). The CDR3 is 14 amino acids. Trimming cost V 11 bases and J 2 bases, with 19 bases left between them. Germline loops: CDR1 SNHLY, CDR2 FYNNEI.

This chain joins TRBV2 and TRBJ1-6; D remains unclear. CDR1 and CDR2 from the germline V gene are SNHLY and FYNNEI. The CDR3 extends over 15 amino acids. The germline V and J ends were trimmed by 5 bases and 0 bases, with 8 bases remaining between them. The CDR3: CASSTESSYNSPLHF. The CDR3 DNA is TGTGCCAGCAGTACCGAGAGCTCCTATAATTCACCCCTCCACTTT.

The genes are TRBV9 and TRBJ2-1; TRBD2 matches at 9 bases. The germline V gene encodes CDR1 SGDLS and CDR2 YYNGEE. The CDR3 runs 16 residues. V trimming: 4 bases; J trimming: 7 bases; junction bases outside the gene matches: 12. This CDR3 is CASSLAAGGPFNEQFF. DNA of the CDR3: TGTGCCAGCAGCCTGGCCGCGGGGGGGCCATTTAATGAGCAGTTCTTC.

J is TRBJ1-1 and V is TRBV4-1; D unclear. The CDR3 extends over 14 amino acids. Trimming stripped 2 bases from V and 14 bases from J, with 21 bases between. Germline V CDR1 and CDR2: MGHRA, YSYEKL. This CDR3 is CASSQTTGGVDEFF. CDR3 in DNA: TGCGCCAGCAGCCAAACCACCGGAGGTGTGGATGAATTCTTT.

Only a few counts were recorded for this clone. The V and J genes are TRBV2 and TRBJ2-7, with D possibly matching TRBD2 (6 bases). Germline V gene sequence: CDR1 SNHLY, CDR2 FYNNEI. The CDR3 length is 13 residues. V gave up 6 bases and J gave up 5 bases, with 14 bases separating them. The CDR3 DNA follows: TGTGCCAGCAGGCGGGGACTTGGGCACGAGCAGTACTTC. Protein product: CASRRGLGHEQYF.

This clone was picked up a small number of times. CDR3 coding DNA: TGTGCCAGCAGCTTGGGACAGGGTAATTCACCCCTCCACTTT. This translates into CASSLGQGNSPLHF. The rearrangement joins TRBV9 to TRBJ1-6; TRBD1 agrees at 9 bases. Looked up from germline, CDR1 is SGDLS and CDR2 is YYNGEE. Losses at the gene ends were 4 bases for V and 6 bases for J; bases not matched to a gene: 2. The CDR3 sequence is 14 residues long. Together with reference TRBV9 and TRBJ1-6, the CDR3 gives the full variable domain: DSGVTQTPKHLITATGQRVTLRCSPRSGDLSVYWYQQSLDQGLQFLIQYYNGEERAKGNILERFSAQQFPDLHSELNLSSLELGDSALYFCASSLGQGNSPLHFGNGTRLTVT.

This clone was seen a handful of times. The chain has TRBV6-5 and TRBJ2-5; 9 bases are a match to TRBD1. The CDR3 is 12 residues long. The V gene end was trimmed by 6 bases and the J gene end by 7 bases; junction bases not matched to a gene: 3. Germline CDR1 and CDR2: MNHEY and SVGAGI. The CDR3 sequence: CASSRQGGTQYF. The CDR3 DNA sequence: TGTGCCAGCAGCCGACAGGGGGGGACCCAGTACTTC.

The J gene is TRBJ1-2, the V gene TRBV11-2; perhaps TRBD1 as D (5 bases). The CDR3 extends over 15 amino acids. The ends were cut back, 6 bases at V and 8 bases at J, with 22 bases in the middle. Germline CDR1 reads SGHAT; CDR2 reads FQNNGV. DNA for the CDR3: TGTGCCAGCAGAAGCCTCGGGCAGGGCAATCGCGGCTACACCTTC. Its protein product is CASRSLGQGNRGYTF.

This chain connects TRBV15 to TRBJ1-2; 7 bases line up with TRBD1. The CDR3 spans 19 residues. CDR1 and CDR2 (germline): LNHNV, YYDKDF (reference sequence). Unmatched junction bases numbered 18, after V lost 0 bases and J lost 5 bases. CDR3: CATSRDSSQKRGQEYGYTF. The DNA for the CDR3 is TGTGCCACCAGCAGAGATTCCTCCCAAAAGCGCGGACAGGAATATGGCTACACCTTC.

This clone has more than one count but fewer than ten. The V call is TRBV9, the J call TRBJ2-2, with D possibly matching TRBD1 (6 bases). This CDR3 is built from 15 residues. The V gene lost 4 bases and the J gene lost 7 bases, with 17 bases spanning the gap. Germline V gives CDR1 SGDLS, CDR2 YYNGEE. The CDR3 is CASSPQKGVFGELFF. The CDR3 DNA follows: TGTGCCAGCAGCCCCCAGAAGGGGGTTTTCGGGGAGCTGTTTTTT.

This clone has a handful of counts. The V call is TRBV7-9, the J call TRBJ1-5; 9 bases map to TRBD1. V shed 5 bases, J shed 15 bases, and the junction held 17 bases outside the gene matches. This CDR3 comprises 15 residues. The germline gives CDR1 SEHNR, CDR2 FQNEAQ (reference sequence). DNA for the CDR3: TGTGCCAGCAGCCTTAGCCGGGACAGGGACGCCCTCTGGCATTTT. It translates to CASSLSRDRDALWHF.

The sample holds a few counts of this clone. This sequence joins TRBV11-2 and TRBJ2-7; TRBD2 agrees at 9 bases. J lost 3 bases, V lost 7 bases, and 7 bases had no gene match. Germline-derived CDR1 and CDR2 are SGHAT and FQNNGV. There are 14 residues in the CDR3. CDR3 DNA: TGTGCCAGCACCCCGAAAGCGGGGGGCTACGAGCAGTACTTC. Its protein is CASTPKAGGYEQYF.

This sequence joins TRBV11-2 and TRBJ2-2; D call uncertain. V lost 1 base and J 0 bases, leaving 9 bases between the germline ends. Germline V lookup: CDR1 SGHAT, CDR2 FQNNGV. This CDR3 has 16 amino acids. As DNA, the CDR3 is TGTGCCAGCAGCTTAGCTGACGGAGCGAACACCGGGGAGCTGTTTTTT. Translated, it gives CASSLADGANTGELFF.

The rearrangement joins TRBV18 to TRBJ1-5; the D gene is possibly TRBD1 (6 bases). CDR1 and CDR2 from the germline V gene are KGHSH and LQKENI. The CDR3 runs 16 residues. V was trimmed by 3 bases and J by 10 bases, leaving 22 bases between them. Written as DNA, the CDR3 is TGTGCCAGCTCACCGGAGGGGGGGGCTAAAATCGGCCCCCAGCATTTT. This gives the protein CASSPEGGAKIGPQHF.

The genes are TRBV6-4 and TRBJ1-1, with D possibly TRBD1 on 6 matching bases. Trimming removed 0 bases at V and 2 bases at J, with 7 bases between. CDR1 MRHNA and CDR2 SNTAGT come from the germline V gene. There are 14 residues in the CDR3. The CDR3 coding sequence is TGTGCCAGCAGTGACTCACAGGGAAACACTGAAGCTTTCTTT. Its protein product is CASSDSQGNTEAFF.

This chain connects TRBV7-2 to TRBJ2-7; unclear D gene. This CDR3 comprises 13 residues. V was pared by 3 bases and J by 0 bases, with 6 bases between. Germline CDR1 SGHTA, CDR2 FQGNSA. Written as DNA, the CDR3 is TGTGCCAGCAGCTTCGCAGGCTCCTACGAGCAGTACTTC. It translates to CASSFAGSYEQYF.

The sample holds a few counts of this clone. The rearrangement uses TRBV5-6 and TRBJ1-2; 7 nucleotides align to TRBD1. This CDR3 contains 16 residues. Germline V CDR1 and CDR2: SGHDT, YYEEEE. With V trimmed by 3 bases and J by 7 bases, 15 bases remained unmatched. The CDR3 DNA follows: TGTGCCAGCAGCTGGCGGACAGGCCTTGGGCGGGGTGGCTACACCTTC. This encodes CASSWRTGLGRGGYTF. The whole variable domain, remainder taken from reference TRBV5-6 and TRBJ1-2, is DAGVTQSPTHLIKTRGQQVTLRCSPKSGHDTVSWYQQALGQGPQFIFQYYEEEERQRGNFPDRFSGHQFPNYSSELNVNALLLGDSALYLCASSWRTGLGRGGYTFGSGTRLTVV.

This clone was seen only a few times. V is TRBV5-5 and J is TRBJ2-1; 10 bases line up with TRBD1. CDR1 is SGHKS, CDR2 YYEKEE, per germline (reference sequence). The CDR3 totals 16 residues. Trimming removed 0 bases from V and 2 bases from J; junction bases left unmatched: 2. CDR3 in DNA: TGTGCCAGCAGCTTGGGCGGGACAGGGGCCTACAATGAGCAGTTCTTC. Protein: CASSLGGTGAYNEQFF. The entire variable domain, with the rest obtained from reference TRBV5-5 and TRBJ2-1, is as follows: DAGVTQSPTHLIKTRGQQVTLRCSPISGHKSVSWYQQVLGQGPQFIFQYYEKEERGRGNFPDRFSARQFPNYSSELNVNALLLGDSALYLCASSLGGTGAYNEQFFGPGTRLTVL.

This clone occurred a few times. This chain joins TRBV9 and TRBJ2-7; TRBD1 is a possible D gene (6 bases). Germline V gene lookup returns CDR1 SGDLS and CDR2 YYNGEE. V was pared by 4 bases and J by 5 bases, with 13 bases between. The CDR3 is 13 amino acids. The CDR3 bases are TGTGCCAGCAGCTACCAGGGGACCCACGAGCAGTACTTC. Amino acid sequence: CASSYQGTHEQYF.

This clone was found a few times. The CDR3 region is CASSQRGDTSGETQYF. The CDR3 DNA reads TGCGCCAGCAGCCAACGGGGGGATACTAGCGGTGAGACCCAGTACTTC. The rearrangement joins TRBV4-3 to TRBJ2-5; 8 bases fit TRBD2. The V gene's germline CDR1 is LGHNA and CDR2 YSLEER. The CDR3 consists of 16 residues. With 2 bases clipped from V and 5 bases from J, the junction kept 10 bases outside the gene matches.

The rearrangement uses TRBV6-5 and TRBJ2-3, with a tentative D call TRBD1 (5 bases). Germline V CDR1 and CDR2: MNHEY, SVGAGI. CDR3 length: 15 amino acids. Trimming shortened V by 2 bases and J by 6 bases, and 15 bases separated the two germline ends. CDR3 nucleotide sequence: TGTGCCAGCAGTTACGTAGGGGCCACCGAGGATACGCAGTATTTT. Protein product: CASSYVGATEDTQYF.

CDR3 nucleotide sequence: TGTGCCAGCAGCTTAGGCGGGGGGGCAGATACGCAGTATTTT. Translated, it gives CASSLGGGADTQYF. The chain links TRBV7-7 to TRBJ2-3; 9 bases agree with TRBD2. This CDR3 is 14 amino acids long. Germline V gives CDR1 SSHAT, CDR2 FNYEAQ (reference sequence). V shed 1 base and J 4 bases; nucleotides not matched to a gene: 0.

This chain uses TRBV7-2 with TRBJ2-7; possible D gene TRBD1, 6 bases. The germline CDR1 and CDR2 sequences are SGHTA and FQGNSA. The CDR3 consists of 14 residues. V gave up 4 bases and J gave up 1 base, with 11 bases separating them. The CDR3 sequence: CASSSWTASYEQYF. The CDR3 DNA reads TGTGCCAGCAGCTCCTGGACAGCATCCTACGAGCAGTACTTC.